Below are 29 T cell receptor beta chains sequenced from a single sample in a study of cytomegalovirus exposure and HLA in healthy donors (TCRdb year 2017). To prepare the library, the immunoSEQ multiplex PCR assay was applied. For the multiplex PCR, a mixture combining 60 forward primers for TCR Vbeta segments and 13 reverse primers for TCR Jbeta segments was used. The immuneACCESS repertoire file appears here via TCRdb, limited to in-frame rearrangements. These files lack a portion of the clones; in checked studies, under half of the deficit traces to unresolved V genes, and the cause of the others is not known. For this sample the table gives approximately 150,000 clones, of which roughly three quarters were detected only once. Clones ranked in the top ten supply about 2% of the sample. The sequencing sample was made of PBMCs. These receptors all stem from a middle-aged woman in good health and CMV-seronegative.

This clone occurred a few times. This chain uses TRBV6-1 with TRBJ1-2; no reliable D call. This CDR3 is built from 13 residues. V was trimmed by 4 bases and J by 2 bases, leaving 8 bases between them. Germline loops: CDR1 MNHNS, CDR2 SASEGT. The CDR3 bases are TGTGCCAGCAGTGTAACAGCAAACTATGGCTACACCTTC. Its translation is CASSVTANYGYTF.

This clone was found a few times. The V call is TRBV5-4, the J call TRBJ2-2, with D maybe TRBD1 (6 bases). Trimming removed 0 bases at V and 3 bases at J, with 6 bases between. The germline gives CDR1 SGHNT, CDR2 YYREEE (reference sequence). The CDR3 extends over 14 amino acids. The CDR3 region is CASSLGQDTGELFF. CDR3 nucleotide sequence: TGTGCCAGCAGCTTGGGACAGGACACCGGGGAGCTGTTTTTT.

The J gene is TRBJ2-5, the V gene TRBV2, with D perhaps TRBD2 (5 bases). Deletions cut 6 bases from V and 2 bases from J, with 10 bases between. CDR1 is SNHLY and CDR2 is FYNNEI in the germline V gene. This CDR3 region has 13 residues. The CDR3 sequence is CASSSRGQETQYF. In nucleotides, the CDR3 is TGTGCCAGCAGCTCTCGGGGTCAAGAGACCCAGTACTTC.

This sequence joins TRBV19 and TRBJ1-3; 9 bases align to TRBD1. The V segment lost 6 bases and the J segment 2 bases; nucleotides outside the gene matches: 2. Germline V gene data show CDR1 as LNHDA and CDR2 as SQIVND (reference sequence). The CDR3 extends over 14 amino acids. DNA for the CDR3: TGTGCCAGTAGACAGGGGGCAGCTGGAAACACCATATATTTT. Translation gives CASRQGAAGNTIYF.

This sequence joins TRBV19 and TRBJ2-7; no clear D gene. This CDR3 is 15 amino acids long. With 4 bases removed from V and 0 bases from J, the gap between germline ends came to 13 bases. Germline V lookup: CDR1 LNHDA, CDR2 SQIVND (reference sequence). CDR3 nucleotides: TGTGCCAGTAGTAGCCTAGGTATTGGCTCCTACGAGCAGTACTTC. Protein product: CASSSLGIGSYEQYF.

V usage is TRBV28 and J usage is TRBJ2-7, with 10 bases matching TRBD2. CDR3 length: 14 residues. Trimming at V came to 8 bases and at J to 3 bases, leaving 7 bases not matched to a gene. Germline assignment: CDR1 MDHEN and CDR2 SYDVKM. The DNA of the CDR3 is TGTGCCAGCTGCGGGACTAGCGACGACTACGAGCAGTACTTC. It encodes CASCGTSDDYEQYF.

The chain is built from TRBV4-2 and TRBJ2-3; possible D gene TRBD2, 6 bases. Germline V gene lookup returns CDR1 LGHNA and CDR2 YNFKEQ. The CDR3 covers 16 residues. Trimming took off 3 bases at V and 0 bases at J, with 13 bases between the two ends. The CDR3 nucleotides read TGTGCCAGCAGCCAGGTGGGGGAGGCTAGCACAGATACGCAGTATTTT. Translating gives CASSQVGEASTDTQYF.

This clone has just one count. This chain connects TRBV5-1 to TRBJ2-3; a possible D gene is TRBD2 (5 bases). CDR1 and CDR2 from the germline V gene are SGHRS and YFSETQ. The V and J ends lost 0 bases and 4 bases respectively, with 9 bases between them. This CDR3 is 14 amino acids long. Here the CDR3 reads CASSLAGSADTQYF. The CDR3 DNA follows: TGCGCCAGCAGCTTGGCGGGGAGTGCAGATACGCAGTATTTT.

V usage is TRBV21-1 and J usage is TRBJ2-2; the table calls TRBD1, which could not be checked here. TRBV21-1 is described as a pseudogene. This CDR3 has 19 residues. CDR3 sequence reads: CASSPSWQGAGVATGELFF. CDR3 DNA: TGTGCCAGCAGCCCCAGCTGGCAGGGGGCAGGAGTGGCGACCGGGGAGCTGTTTTTT.

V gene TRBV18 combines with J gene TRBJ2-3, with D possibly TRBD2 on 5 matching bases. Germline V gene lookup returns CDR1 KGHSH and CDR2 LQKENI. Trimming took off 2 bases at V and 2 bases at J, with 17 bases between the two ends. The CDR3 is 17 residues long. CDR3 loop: CASSPTGSGYATDTQYF. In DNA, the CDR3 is TGTGCCAGCTCACCAACGGGAAGCGGTTATGCCACAGATACGCAGTATTTT. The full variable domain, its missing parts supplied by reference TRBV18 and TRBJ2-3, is NAGVMQNPRHLVRRRGQEARLRCSPMKGHSHVYWYRQLPEEGLKFMVYLQKENIIDESGMPKERFSAEFPKEGPSILRIQQVVRGDSAAYFCASSPTGSGYATDTQYFGPGTRLTVL.

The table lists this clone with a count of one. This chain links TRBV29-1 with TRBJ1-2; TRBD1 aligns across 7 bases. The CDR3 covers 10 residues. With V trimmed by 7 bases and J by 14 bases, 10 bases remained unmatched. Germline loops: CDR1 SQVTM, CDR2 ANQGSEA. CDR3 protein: CSAGDRPYTF. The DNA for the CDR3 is TGCAGCGCTGGGGACAGACCATATACCTTC. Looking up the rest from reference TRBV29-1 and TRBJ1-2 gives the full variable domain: SAVISQKPSRDICQRGTSLTIQCQVDSQVTMMFWYRQQPGQSLTLIATANQGSEATYESGFVIDKFPISRPNLTFSTLTVSNMSPEDSSIYLCSAGDRPYTFGSGTRLTVV.

CDR3 sequence reads: CASTRDSTNSPLHF. DNA for the CDR3: TGTGCCAGTACCAGGGACAGTACTAATTCACCCCTCCACTTT. The chain links TRBV19 to TRBJ1-6; 7 nucleotides agree with TRBD1. V shed 7 bases and J 6 bases; nucleotides not matched to a gene: 6. This CDR3 is built from 14 residues. Germline V gives CDR1 LNHDA, CDR2 SQIVND (reference sequence).

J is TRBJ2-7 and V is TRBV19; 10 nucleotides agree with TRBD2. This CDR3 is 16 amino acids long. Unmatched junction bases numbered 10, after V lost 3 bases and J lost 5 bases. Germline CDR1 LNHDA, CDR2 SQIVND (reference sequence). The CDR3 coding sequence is TGTGCCAGTAGTATTGAGAGACTAGCGGGTCTCGACGAGCAGTACTTC. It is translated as CASSIERLAGLDEQYF.

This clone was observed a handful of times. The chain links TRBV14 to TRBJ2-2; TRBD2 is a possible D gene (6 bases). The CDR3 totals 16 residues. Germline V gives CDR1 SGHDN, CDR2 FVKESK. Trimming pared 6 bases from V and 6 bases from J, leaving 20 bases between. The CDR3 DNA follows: TGTGCCAGCAGTAGGCAGTTGCCGGGGGATTCCGGGGAGCTGTTTTTT. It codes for CASSRQLPGDSGELFF. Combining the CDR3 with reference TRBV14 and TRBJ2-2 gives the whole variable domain EAGVTQFPSHSVIEKGQTVTLRCDPISGHDNLYWYRRVMGKEIKFLLHFVKESKQDESGMPNNRFLAERTGGTYSTLKVQPAELEDSGVYFCASSRQLPGDSGELFFGEGSRLTVL.

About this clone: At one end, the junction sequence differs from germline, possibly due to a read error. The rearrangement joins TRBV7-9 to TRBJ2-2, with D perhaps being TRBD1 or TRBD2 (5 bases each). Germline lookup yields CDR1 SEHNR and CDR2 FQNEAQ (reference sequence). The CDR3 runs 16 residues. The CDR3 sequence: CSSSLGDRGLTGELFF. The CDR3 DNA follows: TGTTCCAGCAGCTTAGGGGATCGCGGGCTTACCGGGGAGCTGTTTTTT.

As DNA, the CDR3 is TGCGCCAGCAGCCTCTCAGGGTCCCAAGAGACCCAGTACTTC. Translated, it gives CASSLSGSQETQYF. The chain combines TRBV4-1 with TRBJ2-5; D is possibly TRBD1 (5 bases). This CDR3 spans 14 amino acids. V was clipped by 4 bases and J by 1 base, with 10 bases between them. Germline loops: CDR1 MGHRA, CDR2 YSYEKL.

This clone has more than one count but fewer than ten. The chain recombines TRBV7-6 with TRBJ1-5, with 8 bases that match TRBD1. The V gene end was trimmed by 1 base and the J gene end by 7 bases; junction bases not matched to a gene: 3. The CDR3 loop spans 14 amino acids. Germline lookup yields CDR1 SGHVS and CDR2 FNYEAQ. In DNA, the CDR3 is TGTGCCAGCAGCTTAGGTGGACAGGGCCAGCCCCAGCATTTT. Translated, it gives CASSLGGQGQPQHF.

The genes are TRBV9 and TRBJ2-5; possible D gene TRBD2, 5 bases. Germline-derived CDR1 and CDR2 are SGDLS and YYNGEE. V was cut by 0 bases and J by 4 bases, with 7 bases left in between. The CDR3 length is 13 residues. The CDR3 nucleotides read TGTGCCAGCAGCGTAGCAGCGGCAGAGACCCAGTACTTC. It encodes CASSVAAAETQYF.

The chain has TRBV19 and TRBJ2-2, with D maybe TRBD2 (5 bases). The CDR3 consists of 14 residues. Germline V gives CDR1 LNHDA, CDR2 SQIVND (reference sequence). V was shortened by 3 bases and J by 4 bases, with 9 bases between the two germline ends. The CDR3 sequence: CASSILEGTGELFF. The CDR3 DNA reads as TGTGCCAGTAGTATTCTTGAGGGCACCGGGGAGCTGTTTTTT.

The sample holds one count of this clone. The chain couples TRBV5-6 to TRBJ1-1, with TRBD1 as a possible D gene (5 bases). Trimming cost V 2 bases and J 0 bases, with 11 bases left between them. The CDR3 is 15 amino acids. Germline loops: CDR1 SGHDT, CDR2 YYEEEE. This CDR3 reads CASSFGGTVNTEAFF. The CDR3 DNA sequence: TGTGCCAGCAGCTTTGGAGGGACGGTGAACACTGAAGCTTTCTTT. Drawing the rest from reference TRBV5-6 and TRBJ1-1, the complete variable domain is DAGVTQSPTHLIKTRGQQVTLRCSPKSGHDTVSWYQQALGQGPQFIFQYYEEEERQRGNFPDRFSGHQFPNYSSELNVNALLLGDSALYLCASSFGGTVNTEAFFGQGTRLTVV.

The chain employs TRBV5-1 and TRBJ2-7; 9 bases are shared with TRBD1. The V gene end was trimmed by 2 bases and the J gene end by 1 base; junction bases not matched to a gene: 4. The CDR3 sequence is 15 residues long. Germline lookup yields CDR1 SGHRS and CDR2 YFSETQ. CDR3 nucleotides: TGCGCCAGCAGCTTACAGGGGGCGACTTCCTACGAGCAGTACTTC. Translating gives CASSLQGATSYEQYF.

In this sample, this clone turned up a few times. CDR3: CASSDAGDSGNTIYF. In nucleotides, the CDR3 is TGTGCCAGCAGTGACGCAGGGGACTCTGGAAACACCATATATTTT. This chain links TRBV9 with TRBJ1-3, with D maybe TRBD1 (6 bases). Germline CDR1 is SGDLS and CDR2 is YYNGEE. Trimming removed 5 bases from V and 0 bases from J, with 12 bases in between. The CDR3 extends over 15 amino acids.

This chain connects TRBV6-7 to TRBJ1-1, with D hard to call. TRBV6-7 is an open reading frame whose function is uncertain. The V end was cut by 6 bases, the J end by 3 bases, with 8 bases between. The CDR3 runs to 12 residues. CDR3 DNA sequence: TGTGCCAGCAGGGACGGGGACACTGAAGCTTTCTTT. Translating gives CASRDGDTEAFF.

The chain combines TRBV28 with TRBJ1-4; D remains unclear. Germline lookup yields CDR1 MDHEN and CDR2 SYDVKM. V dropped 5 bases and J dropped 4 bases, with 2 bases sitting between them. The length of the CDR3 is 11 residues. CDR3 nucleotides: TGTGCCAGCAGTCATAATGAAAAACTGTTTTTT. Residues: CASSHNEKLFF.

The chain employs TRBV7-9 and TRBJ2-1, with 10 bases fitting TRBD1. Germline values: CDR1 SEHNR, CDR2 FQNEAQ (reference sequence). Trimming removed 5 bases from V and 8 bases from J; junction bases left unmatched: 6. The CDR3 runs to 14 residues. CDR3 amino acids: CASSPRDRGHEQFF. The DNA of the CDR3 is TGTGCCAGCAGCCCGCGGGACAGGGGCCATGAGCAGTTCTTC.

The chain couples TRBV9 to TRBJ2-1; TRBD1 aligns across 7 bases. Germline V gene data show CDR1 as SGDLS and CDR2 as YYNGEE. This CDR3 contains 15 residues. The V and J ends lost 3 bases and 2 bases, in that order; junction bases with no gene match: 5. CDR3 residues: CASSEYRGAYNEQFF. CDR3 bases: TGTGCCAGCAGCGAGTACAGGGGAGCCTACAATGAGCAGTTCTTC.

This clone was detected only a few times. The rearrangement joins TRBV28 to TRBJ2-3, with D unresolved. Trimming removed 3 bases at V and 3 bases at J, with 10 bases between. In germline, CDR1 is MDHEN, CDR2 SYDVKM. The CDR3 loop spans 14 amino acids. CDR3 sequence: CASSFWSRTDTQYF. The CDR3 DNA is TGTGCCAGCAGTTTCTGGAGTAGGACAGATACGCAGTATTTT.

The CDR3 DNA sequence: TGTGCCAGCTCACCAATGACTAGCGGGAAAGGTGAGCAGTTCTTC. Translation: CASSPMTSGKGEQFF. The chain has TRBV18 and TRBJ2-1, with 11 bases aligning to TRBD2. Germline CDR1 reads KGHSH; CDR2 reads LQKENI. The CDR3 is made up of 15 amino acids. The J segment lost 9 bases and the V segment lost 2 bases, leaving 6 bases of the junction unmatched.

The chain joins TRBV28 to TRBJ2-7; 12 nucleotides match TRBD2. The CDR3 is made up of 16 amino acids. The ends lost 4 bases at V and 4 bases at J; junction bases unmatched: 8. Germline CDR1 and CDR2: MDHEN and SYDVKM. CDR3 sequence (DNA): TGTGCCAGCAGTTCGCCGACTAGCGGGAGTGGGTACGAGCAGTACTTC. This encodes CASSSPTSGSGYEQYF.